The 28 T cell receptor beta chains below come from one sample, sequenced in a study of CD8+CD57+ T cells in acquired aplastic anemia. Genomic DNA templated the TCR beta VDJ and CDR3 profiling. MiXCR, applied by TCRdb to the reads, yields one record per CDR3 protein. The table includes 200,000 to 300,000 distinct CDR3 sequences, roughly 82% detected once. The patients chosen for sequencing had shown expansion of CD8+CD57+ cells (detected by flow cytometry). Input material: sorted CD4+, CD8+, or CD8+CD57+ T cells (not recorded which) from PBMCs. The receptors originated from a human donor with aplastic anemia.

About this clonotype: One end of the junction is discordant with germline, which a read error may explain. The V call is TRBV5-5, the J call TRBJ2-4; D may match TRBD1 or TRBD2 (5 bases each). Per germline, CDR1 SGHKS and CDR2 YYEKEE (reference sequence). The CDR3 totals 12 residues. CDR3 residues: CASGHTGNIQYF. Here the CDR3 DNA reads TGCGCCAGCGGCCATACAGGTAACATTCAGTACTTC.

The rearrangement links TRBV24-1 to TRBJ2-5; no definite D call. The CDR3 consists of 14 residues. Germline CDR1 reads KGHDR; CDR2 reads SFDVKD. The germline V and J ends were trimmed by 3 bases and 5 bases, with 12 bases remaining between them. Here the CDR3 DNA reads TGTGCCACCAGTGATGGTCGAGTACGCGAGACCCAGTACTTC. Amino acids: CATSDGRVRETQYF.

The rearrangement uses TRBV7-3 and TRBJ2-3; 9 bases are shared with TRBD1. The CDR3 is 14 residues long. The germline gives CDR1 SGHTA, CDR2 FQGTGA. V shed 7 bases and J 8 bases; nucleotides not matched to a gene: 10. The CDR3 is CASIGQGISGTQYF. As DNA, the CDR3 is TGTGCCAGCATCGGACAGGGGATAAGCGGTACGCAGTATTTT.

The chain recombines TRBV7-3 with TRBJ2-3, with D possibly matching TRBD1 (5 bases). The CDR3 length is 13 residues. Trimming shortened V by 8 bases and J by 14 bases, and 23 bases separated the two germline ends. Germline V gene lookup returns CDR1 SGHTA and CDR2 FQGTGA. CDR3 loop: CASGFHPDETAYF. The CDR3 DNA is TGTGCCAGCGGGTTCCATCCAGACGAGACAGCGTATTTT.

Here the CDR3 reads CAGSLAGGADTQYYEQYV. In DNA form, the CDR3 reads TGTGCCGGCAGCTTAGCGGGAGGTGCCGATACGCAGTACTACGAGCAGTACGTC. The chain joins TRBV7-8 to TRBJ2-7; TRBD2 matches at 10 bases. Germline V CDR1 and CDR2: SGHVS, FQNEAQ. This CDR3 spans 18 amino acids.

Worth noting for this clonotype: One junction end does not reproduce the germline sequence, and a read error may be involved. The CDR3 nucleotides read TGTGCCAGCAGCTTAATTATCGCACCCTGGGAGCAGTATTTC. As protein: CASSLIIAPWEQYF. The rearrangement joins TRBV7-2 to TRBJ2-1, with a tentative D call TRBD2 (5 bases). Looked up from germline, CDR1 is SGHTA and CDR2 is FQGNSA. The CDR3 is 14 residues long. The whole variable domain, filled in from reference TRBV7-2 and TRBJ2-1, reads GAGVSQSPSNKVTEKGKDVELRCDPISGHTALYWYRQSLGQGLEFLIYFQGNSAPDKSGLPSDRFSAERTGGSVSTLTIQRTQQEDSAVYLCASSLIIAPWEQYFGPGTRLTVL.

This rearrangement joins TRBV7-8 to TRBJ2-2; D is possibly TRBD1 (5 bases). V shed 1 base and J shed 14 bases, with 23 bases lying between them. The CDR3 extends over 16 amino acids. Germline loops: CDR1 SGHVS, CDR2 FQNEAQ. DNA for the CDR3: TGTGCCAGCAGCTTAGGGGGCGGTCCCGATACGCGGTATCTGTTTTTT. Protein product: CASSLGGGPDTRYLFF.

In the case of this clonotype: It is unclear where the CDR3 begins or ends on the DNA, so no DNA is shown, and the CDR3 is as TCRdb lists it. CDR3 sequence reads: CAVRWGAGTKYF. The chain uses TRBV7-6 and TRBJ2-5; the DNA was not compared with TRBD1, the D call given in the table. The CDR3 sequence runs 12 residues, both termini included. Germline V gene data show CDR1 as SGHVS and CDR2 as FNYEAQ.

This rearrangement joins TRBV7-9 to TRBJ2-7; 9 bases map to TRBD2. Germline assignment: CDR1 SEHNR and CDR2 FQNEAQ (reference sequence). CDR3 length: 15 residues. V lost 3 bases and J lost 5; bases outside the gene matches: 8. The DNA of the CDR3 is TGTGCCAGCAGCTTTCAAAGAAGCGGGAGGAACGAGCAGTACGTC. Encoded protein: CASSFQRSGRNEQYV.

This clonotype has a handful of counts. The chain joins TRBV9 to TRBJ2-1; D may be TRBD2 (6 bases). Germline loops: CDR1 SGDLS, CDR2 YYNGEE. The CDR3 runs to 12 residues. Trimming stripped 0 bases from V and 10 bases from J, with 8 bases between. CDR3 nucleotide sequence: TGTGCCAGCAGCGTAGTCCGGGGGGAGCAGTTCTTC. Residues: CASSVVRGEQFF.

The rearrangement links TRBV5-1 to TRBJ1-3, with unresolved D. The CDR3 runs to 16 residues. Germline-derived CDR1 and CDR2 are SGHRS and YFSETQ. Trimming shortened V by 3 bases and J by 4 bases, and 17 bases separated the two germline ends. DNA of the CDR3: TGCGCCAGCAGCTCGGGTTTGGGTATAGACGGAAACACCATATATTTT. Translation gives CASSSGLGIDGNTIYF. Full variable domain (missing parts from reference TRBV5-1 and TRBJ1-3): KAGVTQTPRYLIKTRGQQVTLSCSPISGHRSVSWYQQTPGQGLQFLFEYFSETQRNKGNFPGRFSGRQFSNSRSEMNVSTLELGDSALYLCASSSGLGIDGNTIYFGEGSWLTVV.

On this clonotype: Sequence at one end of the junction differs from germline and may be a read error. The chain employs TRBV7-9 and TRBJ1-2; D is perhaps TRBD1 (6 bases). Germline V gene lookup returns CDR1 SEHNR and CDR2 FQNEAQ (reference sequence). The CDR3 consists of 14 residues. The CDR3 loop is CASSGLRKGGSAKF. The DNA for the CDR3 is TGTGCCAGCAGCGGGCTGCGCAAAGGGGGTTCGGCCAAATTC.

V usage is TRBV7-9 and J usage is TRBJ1-2, with 7 bases that match TRBD1. CDR1 SEHNR and CDR2 FQNEAQ come from the germline V gene (reference sequence). The CDR3 consists of 13 residues. V lost 6 bases to trimming and J lost 5 bases; unmatched junction nucleotides: 6. CDR3 region: CASSQDRQYGYTF. The CDR3 region has the DNA TGTGCCAGCAGTCAGGACAGGCAATATGGCTACACCTTC.

The chain joins TRBV19 to TRBJ2-7; D may be TRBD1 (7 bases). The V gene lost 7 bases and the J gene lost 4 bases, with 17 bases spanning the gap. Germline assignment: CDR1 LNHDA and CDR2 SQIVND (reference sequence). The CDR3 consists of 14 residues. The DNA for the CDR3 is TGTGCCAGTAATTGCACAGGGGAGGCTTACGAGCAGTACTTC. Its translation: CASNCTGEAYEQYF.

V usage is TRBV7-8 and J usage is TRBJ2-7; D unclear. The CDR3 is 18 amino acids. V was shortened by 2 bases and J by 1 base, with 21 bases between the two germline ends. Per germline, CDR1 SGHVS and CDR2 FQNEAQ. CDR3 region: CASSLPRGGKALSYEQYV. CDR3 DNA sequence: TGTGCCAGCAGCTTACCGCGAGGCGGCAAAGCCCTTTCCTACGAGCAGTACGTC.

CDR3 coding DNA: TGTGCCAGCAGCTTTCAACCGGACGCGACAGCCCGCTACTACGAGCAGTACGTC. Translated: CASSFQPDATARYYEQYV. The rearrangement links TRBV7-2 to TRBJ2-7, with D possibly matching TRBD1 (5 bases). The germline CDR1 and CDR2 sequences are SGHTA and FQGNSA. V was cut by 3 bases and J by 3 bases, with 24 bases left in between. The CDR3 covers 18 residues.

The CDR3 region has the DNA TGCGCCAGCAGCCGGGGGGGAACCCACGAGCAGTACTTC. Residues: CASSRGGTHEQYF. The genes are TRBV4-1 and TRBJ2-7; 7 nucleotides match TRBD2. The V and J ends lost 4 bases and 5 bases, in that order; junction bases with no gene match: 5. Looked up from germline, CDR1 is MGHRA and CDR2 is YSYEKL. The CDR3 spans 13 residues.

CDR3 sequence: CASSPGEGSEAFF. CDR3 DNA sequence: TGTGCCAGCAGCCCGGGGGAAGGGAGTGAAGCTTTCTTT. The rearrangement uses TRBV9 and TRBJ1-1; a possible D gene is TRBD1 (5 bases). Deletions cut 4 bases from V and 7 bases from J, with 14 bases between. Germline values: CDR1 SGDLS, CDR2 YYNGEE. This CDR3 comprises 13 residues.

For the CDR3, the DNA is TGTGCCAGCAGCATCGGGGATCCCTACGAGCAGTACTTC. This encodes CASSIGDPYEQYF. The chain uses TRBV6-4 and TRBJ2-7, with a tentative D call TRBD2 (5 bases). The germline V gene has CDR1 MRHNA and CDR2 SNTAGT. Trimming pared 6 bases from V and 2 bases from J, leaving 11 bases between. The CDR3 extends over 13 amino acids.

About this clonotype itself: One junction end does not reproduce the germline sequence, and a read error may be involved. The rearrangement joins TRBV7-9 to TRBJ1-1; D not resolved. Germline V gene data show CDR1 as SEHNR and CDR2 as FQNEAQ (reference sequence). This CDR3 is 12 amino acids long. CDR3 bases: TGTGCCAGCCTATCAGTAGGCAGTGAGGCTTTTTTT. It encodes CASLSVGSEAFF. The entire variable domain, with the rest obtained from reference TRBV7-9 and TRBJ1-1, is as follows: DTGVSQNPRHKITKRGQNVTFRCDPISEHNRLYWYRQTLGQGPEFLTYFQNEAQLEKSRLLSDRFSAERPKGSFSTLEIQRTEQGDSAMYLCASLSVGSEAFFGQGTRLTVV.

The chain employs TRBV5-4 and TRBJ1-5; D is unclear. Germline V gene data show CDR1 as SGHNT and CDR2 as YYREEE (reference sequence). V was clipped by 0 bases and J by 2 bases, with 6 bases between them. CDR3 length: 14 residues. In DNA form, the CDR3 reads TGTGCCAGCAGCTTGGAGGCGGGCAATCAGCCCCAGCATTTT. Its translation: CASSLEAGNQPQHF.

With regard to this clonotype: The missing conserved phenylalanine or tryptophan at the end of this CDR3 makes a read error likely. The DNA is omitted, as the CDR3 cannot be located on it reliably, and the CDR3 follows TCRdb's listing. The chain recombines TRBV7-2 with TRBJ1-1. From its first to its last residue, the CDR3 has 12 amino acids. Looked up from germline, CDR1 is SGHTA and CDR2 is FQGNSA. The CDR3 spells CASTTRVTDDFV.

There are a few counts of this clonotype. The rearrangement uses TRBV29-1 and TRBJ1-1; D is undetermined. The germline V and J ends were trimmed by 4 bases and 4 bases, with 10 bases remaining between them. The CDR3 is 12 amino acids. The germline V gene has CDR1 SQVTM and CDR2 ANQGSEA. CDR3 sequence: CSVVGDSTEAFF. CDR3 coding DNA: TGCAGCGTTGTGGGTGATAGCACTGAAGCTTTCTTT.

This chain links TRBV20-1 with TRBJ2-7, with 10 bases matching TRBD1. V dropped 6 bases and J dropped 9; count of bases not matched to a gene: 8. The CDR3 is made up of 12 amino acids. Looked up from germline, CDR1 is DFQATT and CDR2 is SNEGSKA (reference sequence). In DNA, the CDR3 is TGCAGTGCCGTAGGGACAGGGGAGGGGCAGTACTTC. This translates into CSAVGTGEGQYF.

This clonotype is a singleton in its sample. Without the conserved terminal phenylalanine or tryptophan, this CDR3 likely stems from a read error. No DNA is shown, since the ends of the CDR3 on it are uncertain; the CDR3 is the one TCRdb lists. The CDR3 region is CASGLAGSAETHY. This chain uses TRBV7-8 with TRBJ2-3; TRBD2 is the table's D call and was not checked against the DNA. Termini included, the CDR3 measures 13 amino acids. Germline V gives CDR1 SGHVS, CDR2 FQNEAQ.

This clonotype has ten or more counts. This rearrangement joins TRBV12-3 or TRBV12-4 to TRBJ2-1; D remains ambiguous. The length of the CDR3 is 12 residues. V shed 2 bases and J shed 7 bases, with 6 bases lying between them. The CDR3 DNA reads as TGTGCCAGCAGTTTAATAGTAAATGAGCAGTTCTTC. This sequence encodes CASSLIVNEQFF.

The J gene is TRBJ2-1, the V gene TRBV9, with 9 bases that match TRBD1. Germline CDR1 reads SGDLS; CDR2 reads YYNGEE. V dropped 4 bases and J dropped 3; count of bases not matched to a gene: 2. The CDR3 extends over 14 amino acids. The CDR3 sequence is CASSKTGGYNEQFF. In nucleotides, the CDR3 is TGTGCCAGCAGCAAGACAGGGGGCTACAATGAGCAGTTCTTC.

A few counts support this clonotype. The chain carries TRBV11-2 and TRBJ2-3; TRBD1 is a possible D gene (5 bases). The V end lost 4 bases, the J end lost 6 bases, and 14 bases lay between the germline ends. The CDR3 sequence is 14 residues long. The germline V gene has CDR1 SGHAT and CDR2 FQNNGV. The CDR3 coding sequence is TGTGCCAGCAGCTCAATCGACAGTGCCGATACGCAGTATTTT. Translated: CASSSIDSADTQYF.